This is a list of T cell receptor beta chains from one sample in a study of CD8+ T cells in alopecia areata. TCRdb's table, derived via immunoSEQ multiplex PCR, lists solely in-frame clones and lacks some. The table includes 200,000 or so clones, about 56% detected once. The sample taken for sequencing was CD8+ T cells sorted from blood. These receptors were collected from a human donor in good health. Each CDR3 is given with its conserved first and last residue. Fields, in order: clone size, D gene, J gene, V gene, CDR3 protein, CDR3 DNA. D genes are given only for firm matches. Size values are once, few and many counts, or a class for expanded clones, and some rows have none.

>-|-|TRBJ2-5|TRBV4-1
CASSPAQGDLETQYF
TGCGCCAGCAGCCCCGCCCAGGGGGACTTGGAGACCCAGTACTTC
>-|TRBD1|TRBJ1-6|TRBV6-5
CASSQRQGTSPLHF
TGTGCCAGCAGTCAAAGACAGGGAACGTCACCCCTCCACTTT
>-|-|TRBJ2-2|TRBV15
CATSSGWSGDRTGELFF
TGTGCCACCAGCAGTGGGTGGTCCGGGGATCGGACCGGGGAGCTGTTTTTT
>-|-|TRBJ1-1|TRBV25-1
CASSEVAEAFF
TGTGCCAGCAGCGAAGTCGCTGAAGCTTTCTTT
>-|-|TRBJ1-1|TRBV7-9
CASSLAAGTTEAFF
TGTGCCAGCAGCTTAGCGGCGGGGACCACTGAAGCTTTCTTT
>-|-|TRBJ2-1|TRBV30
CAWSMTGANEQFF
TGTGCCTGGAGTATGACGGGGGCCAATGAGCAGTTCTTC
>-|-|TRBJ1-6|TRBV6-1
CASSPGPNSPLHF
TGTGCCAGCAGTCCAGGTCCCAATTCACCCCTCCACTTT
>few|-|TRBJ1-1|TRBV29-1
CSVGAGLPNTEAFF
TGCAGCGTTGGGGCAGGACTGCCGAACACTGAAGCTTTCTTT
>-|-|TRBJ1-6|TRBV27
CASSLGYNSPLHF
TGTGCCAGCAGCCTCGGGTATAATTCACCCCTCCACTTT
>-|-|TRBJ2-5|TRBV5-6
CASSNPPVGSGETQYF
TGTGCCAGCAGCAACCCCCCCGTGGGGAGTGGAGAGACCCAGTACTTC
>-|TRBD1|TRBJ2-3|TRBV11-2
CASSWGTGQDTQYF
TGTGCCAGCAGTTGGGGGACAGGTCAAGATACGCAGTATTTT
>-|TRBD2|TRBJ2-1|TRBV5-1
CASSLASGGRYNEQFF
TGCGCCAGCAGCTTGGCCAGCGGGGGGCGGTACAATGAGCAGTTCTTC
>few|TRBD1|TRBJ2-7|TRBV6-4
CASSLDRGTNEQYF
TGTGCCAGCAGTCTCGACAGGGGGACCAACGAGCAGTACTTC
>-|-|TRBJ2-2|TRBV7-9
CASSLVGQAGELFF
TGTGCCAGCAGCTTAGTCGGGCAGGCTGGGGAGCTGTTTTTT
>-|-|TRBJ2-3|TRBV7-9
CASSPTTGSTQYF
TGTGCCAGCAGCCCGACGACGGGGAGTACGCAGTATTTT
>-|-|TRBJ1-2|TRBV29-1
CSVTADGYTF
TGCAGCGTAACAGCGGATGGCTACACCTTC
>-|-|TRBJ2-2|TRBV29-1
CSVIQGYDANTGELFF
TGCAGCGTTATCCAGGGATACGACGCGAACACCGGGGAGCTGTTTTTT
>-|-|TRBJ2-3|TRBV2
CASRDSRADTQYF
TGTGCCAGCAGGGACAGCCGGGCAGATACGCAGTATTTT
>-|-|TRBJ1-1|TRBV29-1
CSAALEGGQGRLDTEAFF
TGCAGCGCCGCTTTAGAAGGTGGGCAGGGTCGCTTGGACACTGAAGCTTTCTTT
>many|-|TRBJ1-6|TRBV7-9
CASSDAPGTPLHF
TGTGCCAGCAGCGACGCACCGGGGACACCCCTCCACTTT
>-|-|TRBJ1-1|TRBV27
CASSLTLGFGGLGYTEAFF
TGTGCCAGCAGTTTGACGCTTGGCTTTGGAGGCTTGGGGTACACTGAAGCTTTCTTT
>-|-|TRBJ2-7|TRBV27
CASSSDSPSSYEQYF
TGTGCCAGCAGTTCGGACAGTCCGAGCTCCTACGAGCAGTACTTC
>few|-|TRBJ1-4|TRBV7-9
CASRHSPLDEKLFF
TGTGCCAGCAGACACAGTCCGCTAGATGAAAAACTGTTTTTT
>-|-|TRBJ2-6|TRBV11-2
CASIGLGSGANVLTF
TGTGCCAGCATCGGACTGGGTTCTGGGGCCAACGTCCTGACTTTC
>few|TRBD2|TRBJ2-4|TRBV29-1
CSVVGLSKNIQYF
TGCAGCGTCGTGGGACTATCCAAAAACATTCAGTACTTC
>few|-|TRBJ1-2|TRBV27
CASSLSAGQGIYGYTF
TGTGCCAGCAGTTTATCCGCGGGGCAGGGGATCTATGGCTACACCTTC
>-|-|TRBJ2-5|TRBV25-1
CASKNGEETQYF
TGTGCCAGCAAAAATGGGGAAGAGACCCAGTACTTC
>-|-|TRBJ2-5|TRBV29-1
CSAGEGETQYF
TGCAGCGCTGGGGAAGGAGAGACCCAGTACTTC
>few|-|TRBJ1-1|TRBV6-4
CASSDSKGFREAFF
TGTGCCAGCAGTGACTCGAAAGGGTTCCGAGAAGCTTTCTTT
>-|-|TRBJ1-1|TRBV7-9
CASSPPRGGTEAFF
TGTGCCAGCAGCCCCCCCCGGGGAGGCACTGAAGCTTTCTTT
>few|TRBD2|TRBJ2-7|TRBV19
CAWPCSSGGAFEEQYF
TGTGCCTGGCCGTGTTCTAGCGGGGGGGCCTTCGAGGAGCAGTACTTC
>-|-|TRBJ1-2|TRBV5-6
CASSLGQSYGYTF
TGTGCCAGCAGCTTGGGACAGAGCTATGGCTACACCTTC
>-|-|TRBJ1-1|TRBV2
CASSEARWGDTEAFF
TGTGCCAGCAGTGAAGCACGGTGGGGGGACACTGAAGCTTTCTTT
>few|-|TRBJ2-1|TRBV30
CAWSAGDEQFF
TGTGCCTGGAGTGCGGGCGATGAGCAGTTCTTC
>-|-|TRBJ2-1|TRBV6-4
CASSPWATSYNEQFF
TGTGCCAGCAGCCCCTGGGCCACCTCCTACAATGAGCAGTTCTTC
>-|-|TRBJ2-1|TRBV6-5
CASSYSMRQVEFF
TGTGCCAGCAGTTACTCAATGAGACAGGTGGAGTTCTTC